A single sample is the source of the 19 T cell receptor beta chains below, sequenced in a study of CD8+CD57+ T cells in acquired aplastic anemia. TCR beta VDJ and CDR3 profiles were obtained from a genomic DNA template. Each CDR3 protein gets one entry after TCRdb re-called the reads with MiXCR. Seen here are some 48,000 distinct CDR3 sequences, around 70% observed once, and the top ten hold approximately 34%. Sample: sorted CD4+, CD8+, or CD8+CD57+ T cells (not recorded which) from PBMCs. These receptors originate from a human donor in good health, serving as a control.

This chain joins TRBV15 and TRBJ1-6, with D maybe TRBD1 (5 bases). CDR1 and CDR2 from the germline V gene are LNHNV and YYDKDF (reference sequence). V was clipped by 0 bases and J by 10 bases, with 10 bases between them. The CDR3 is 14 residues long. The CDR3 bases are TGTGCCACCAGCAGAGATAAGGGGTCGTCACCCCTCCACTTT. Protein product: CATSRDKGSSPLHF.

By share, this clonotype ranks as medium-sized. V usage is TRBV5-1 and J usage is TRBJ2-7, with D perhaps being TRBD1 or TRBD2 (5 bases each). Per the germline V gene, CDR1 is SGHRS and CDR2 is YFSETQ. This CDR3 region has 11 residues. V shed 7 bases and J shed 6 bases, with 11 bases lying between them. The CDR3 coding sequence is TGCGCCAGCGGGGCGGGCCCCGAGCAGTACTTC. It is translated as CASGAGPEQYF.

The chain combines TRBV9 with TRBJ1-2, with D possibly matching TRBD1 (5 bases). Germline-derived CDR1 and CDR2 are SGDLS and YYNGEE. Trimming left V 5 bases short and J 6 bases short, with 26 bases between. The CDR3 runs 17 residues. The DNA for the CDR3 is TGTGCCAGCAGGGGACTGGGGCGGGGGATCGGATCCGATGGCTACACCTTC. It yields the protein CASRGLGRGIGSDGYTF.

This clonotype was detected only a few times. The chain links TRBV29-1 to TRBJ2-7, with unresolved D. Deletions cut 6 bases from V and 6 bases from J, with 12 bases between. Germline assignment: CDR1 SQVTM and CDR2 ANQGSEA. The CDR3 contains 11 residues. This CDR3 is CSVPLGAEQYF. The CDR3, as DNA: TGCAGCGTCCCTTTAGGAGCCGAGCAGTACTTC.

This rearrangement joins TRBV11-1 to TRBJ2-2; 9 nucleotides align to TRBD1. The V gene end was trimmed by 5 bases and the J gene end by 6 bases; junction bases not matched to a gene: 10. The CDR3 loop spans 16 amino acids. CDR1 is SGHAT and CDR2 is FQDESV in the germline V gene (reference sequence). The CDR3 nucleotides read TGTGCCAGCAGCCTACCGGGACAGGGTTTGCCCGGGGAGCTGTTTTTT. Amino acids: CASSLPGQGLPGELFF.

This clonotype has just a few counts. The V call is TRBV24-1, the J call TRBJ1-2; possibly TRBD1 for D (5 bases). The germline CDR1 and CDR2 sequences are KGHDR and SFDVKD. V was clipped by 4 bases and J by 8 bases, with 19 bases between them. The CDR3 contains 15 residues. The CDR3 DNA sequence: TGTGCCACCAGTGACCCACAGGCGACCTTTCTAGGCTACACCTTC. Protein product: CATSDPQATFLGYTF.

V usage is TRBV29-1 and J usage is TRBJ2-3, with D unresolved. Germline V CDR1 and CDR2: SQVTM, ANQGSEA. Trimming removed 0 bases from V and 8 bases from J, with 9 bases in between. The CDR3 has 12 amino acids. CDR3 nucleotide sequence: TGCAGCGTTGAAGAGGGGTCAGGTACGCAGTATTTT. It translates to CSVEEGSGTQYF.

This chain connects TRBV15 to TRBJ2-7; no reliable D call. Looked up from germline, CDR1 is LNHNV and CDR2 is YYDKDF (reference sequence). The CDR3 has 12 residues. V was trimmed by 3 bases and J by 9 bases, leaving 12 bases between them. The CDR3 sequence: CATSSEIGGQYF. The CDR3 bases are TGTGCCACCAGCAGTGAAATAGGCGGGCAGTACTTC.

This clonotype has only a few counts. The CDR3 protein is CATSDWDRDSPIYEQYF. CDR3 DNA sequence: TGTGCCACCAGTGACTGGGACAGGGACTCTCCAATCTACGAGCAGTACTTC. This chain links TRBV24-1 with TRBJ2-7; TRBD1 aligns across 9 bases. Germline assignment: CDR1 KGHDR and CDR2 SFDVKD. The junction had 12 bases not matched to a gene; V was cut back by 4 bases and J by 3 bases. The CDR3 loop spans 17 amino acids.

The table lists this clonotype with a few counts. The V and J genes are TRBV15 and TRBJ1-5; 7 bases fit TRBD1. This CDR3 contains 15 residues. Germline CDR1 is LNHNV and CDR2 is YYDKDF (reference sequence). V lost 3 bases and J lost 7; bases outside the gene matches: 9. CDR3 sequence: CATSSDAGGRQPQHF. CDR3 coding DNA: TGTGCCACCAGCAGTGACGCAGGGGGAAGGCAGCCCCAGCATTTT. The variable domain in full, with the rest retrieved from reference TRBV15 and TRBJ1-5, is DAMVIQNPRYQVTQFGKPVTLSCSQTLNHNVMYWYQQKSSQAPKLLFHYYDKDFNNEADTPDNFQSRRPNTSFCFLDIRSPGLGDTAMYLCATSSDAGGRQPQHFGDGTRLSIL.

The chain has TRBV15 and TRBJ2-1; no clear D. V lost 1 base to trimming and J lost 8 bases, with 6 bases between them. This CDR3 is built from 12 residues. CDR1 is LNHNV, CDR2 YYDKDF, per germline (reference sequence). CDR3 DNA sequence: TGTGCCACCAGCAGAGCTTGGGATGAGCAGTTCTTC. It translates to CATSRAWDEQFF.

The chain links TRBV29-1 to TRBJ2-7; no clear D gene. The CDR3 is made up of 11 amino acids. Germline CDR1 SQVTM, CDR2 ANQGSEA. V was pared by 1 base and J by 2 bases, with 3 bases between. The CDR3 DNA reads as TGCAGCGTTGAAGTCGCCTACGAGCAGTACTTC. Translating it yields CSVEVAYEQYF.

About this clonotype itself: One base away lies a much larger clone, so this may be a sequencing read error. The chain has TRBV6-1 and TRBJ1-4, with a tentative D call TRBD1 (6 bases). Per the germline V gene, CDR1 is MNHNS and CDR2 is SASEGT. This CDR3 region has 15 residues. In nucleotides, the CDR3 is TGTACCAGCAGTGAAGGGGAGGGGGGGAATGAAAAACTGTTTTTT. This sequence encodes CTSSEGEGGNEKLFF.

For this clonotype: A junction end diverges from the germline sequence, so it may reflect a read error. The chain is built from TRBV29-1 and TRBJ2-5; the match to TRBD2 covers 13 bases. Germline V gene sequence: CDR1 SQVTM, CDR2 ANQGSEA. This CDR3 has 16 residues. The CDR3 DNA is TGCAGCGTAGAAGGGACTAGCGGGGCACCCCAAGAGACCCAGTACTTC. Translation: CSVEGTSGAPQETQYF.

V usage is TRBV20-1 and J usage is TRBJ1-1, with D hard to call. This CDR3 region has 14 residues. Trimming took off 0 bases at V and 8 bases at J, with 16 bases between the two ends. CDR1 is DFQATT and CDR2 is SNEGSKA in the germline V gene (reference sequence). This CDR3 is CSARDLRAREEAFF. The CDR3 nucleotides are TGCAGTGCTAGAGATCTGAGGGCGAGGGAGGAAGCTTTCTTT.

V gene TRBV19 combines with J gene TRBJ2-7, with TRBD1 matching 8 bases. J lost 3 bases, V lost 4 bases, and 2 bases had no gene match. This CDR3 has 13 residues. The germline V gene has CDR1 LNHDA and CDR2 SQIVND (reference sequence). The CDR3 sequence is CASSTGQGYEQYV. The CDR3 nucleotides read TGTGCCAGTAGTACTGGACAGGGCTACGAGCAGTACGTC.

The V gene is TRBV10-3, the J gene TRBJ1-1, with 8 bases matching TRBD1. Germline CDR1 and CDR2: ENHRY and SYGVKD. The CDR3 spans 13 residues. V trimming: 11 bases; J trimming: 5 bases; junction bases outside the gene matches: 10. The CDR3 loop is CAANRGESTEAFF. The CDR3 coding sequence is TGTGCCGCCAACAGGGGGGAGTCGACTGAAGCTTTCTTT.

The chain combines TRBV15 with TRBJ2-7, with D possibly called TRBD1 or TRBD2 (6 bases each). The V end lost 0 bases, the J end lost 1 base, and 7 bases lay between the germline ends. This CDR3 spans 14 amino acids. Per the germline V gene, CDR1 is LNHNV and CDR2 is YYDKDF (reference sequence). CDR3 DNA: TGTGCCACCAGCAGAGAAGGGGGGTCCTACGAGCAGTACTTC. Translated: CATSREGGSYEQYF. Full variable domain (missing parts from reference TRBV15 and TRBJ2-7): DAMVIQNPRYQVTQFGKPVTLSCSQTLNHNVMYWYQQKSSQAPKLLFHYYDKDFNNEADTPDNFQSRRPNTSFCFLDIRSPGLGDTAMYLCATSREGGSYEQYFGPGTRLTVT.

The V and J genes are TRBV20-1 and TRBJ1-5, with 7 bases fitting TRBD1. This CDR3 has 15 residues. Germline V CDR1 and CDR2: DFQATT, SNEGSKA (reference sequence). The J segment lost 7 bases and the V segment lost 6 bases, leaving 15 bases of the junction unmatched. Here the CDR3 reads CSATTGETGRQPQHF. The CDR3 bases are TGCAGTGCAACTACAGGGGAAACAGGGAGACAGCCCCAGCATTTT.